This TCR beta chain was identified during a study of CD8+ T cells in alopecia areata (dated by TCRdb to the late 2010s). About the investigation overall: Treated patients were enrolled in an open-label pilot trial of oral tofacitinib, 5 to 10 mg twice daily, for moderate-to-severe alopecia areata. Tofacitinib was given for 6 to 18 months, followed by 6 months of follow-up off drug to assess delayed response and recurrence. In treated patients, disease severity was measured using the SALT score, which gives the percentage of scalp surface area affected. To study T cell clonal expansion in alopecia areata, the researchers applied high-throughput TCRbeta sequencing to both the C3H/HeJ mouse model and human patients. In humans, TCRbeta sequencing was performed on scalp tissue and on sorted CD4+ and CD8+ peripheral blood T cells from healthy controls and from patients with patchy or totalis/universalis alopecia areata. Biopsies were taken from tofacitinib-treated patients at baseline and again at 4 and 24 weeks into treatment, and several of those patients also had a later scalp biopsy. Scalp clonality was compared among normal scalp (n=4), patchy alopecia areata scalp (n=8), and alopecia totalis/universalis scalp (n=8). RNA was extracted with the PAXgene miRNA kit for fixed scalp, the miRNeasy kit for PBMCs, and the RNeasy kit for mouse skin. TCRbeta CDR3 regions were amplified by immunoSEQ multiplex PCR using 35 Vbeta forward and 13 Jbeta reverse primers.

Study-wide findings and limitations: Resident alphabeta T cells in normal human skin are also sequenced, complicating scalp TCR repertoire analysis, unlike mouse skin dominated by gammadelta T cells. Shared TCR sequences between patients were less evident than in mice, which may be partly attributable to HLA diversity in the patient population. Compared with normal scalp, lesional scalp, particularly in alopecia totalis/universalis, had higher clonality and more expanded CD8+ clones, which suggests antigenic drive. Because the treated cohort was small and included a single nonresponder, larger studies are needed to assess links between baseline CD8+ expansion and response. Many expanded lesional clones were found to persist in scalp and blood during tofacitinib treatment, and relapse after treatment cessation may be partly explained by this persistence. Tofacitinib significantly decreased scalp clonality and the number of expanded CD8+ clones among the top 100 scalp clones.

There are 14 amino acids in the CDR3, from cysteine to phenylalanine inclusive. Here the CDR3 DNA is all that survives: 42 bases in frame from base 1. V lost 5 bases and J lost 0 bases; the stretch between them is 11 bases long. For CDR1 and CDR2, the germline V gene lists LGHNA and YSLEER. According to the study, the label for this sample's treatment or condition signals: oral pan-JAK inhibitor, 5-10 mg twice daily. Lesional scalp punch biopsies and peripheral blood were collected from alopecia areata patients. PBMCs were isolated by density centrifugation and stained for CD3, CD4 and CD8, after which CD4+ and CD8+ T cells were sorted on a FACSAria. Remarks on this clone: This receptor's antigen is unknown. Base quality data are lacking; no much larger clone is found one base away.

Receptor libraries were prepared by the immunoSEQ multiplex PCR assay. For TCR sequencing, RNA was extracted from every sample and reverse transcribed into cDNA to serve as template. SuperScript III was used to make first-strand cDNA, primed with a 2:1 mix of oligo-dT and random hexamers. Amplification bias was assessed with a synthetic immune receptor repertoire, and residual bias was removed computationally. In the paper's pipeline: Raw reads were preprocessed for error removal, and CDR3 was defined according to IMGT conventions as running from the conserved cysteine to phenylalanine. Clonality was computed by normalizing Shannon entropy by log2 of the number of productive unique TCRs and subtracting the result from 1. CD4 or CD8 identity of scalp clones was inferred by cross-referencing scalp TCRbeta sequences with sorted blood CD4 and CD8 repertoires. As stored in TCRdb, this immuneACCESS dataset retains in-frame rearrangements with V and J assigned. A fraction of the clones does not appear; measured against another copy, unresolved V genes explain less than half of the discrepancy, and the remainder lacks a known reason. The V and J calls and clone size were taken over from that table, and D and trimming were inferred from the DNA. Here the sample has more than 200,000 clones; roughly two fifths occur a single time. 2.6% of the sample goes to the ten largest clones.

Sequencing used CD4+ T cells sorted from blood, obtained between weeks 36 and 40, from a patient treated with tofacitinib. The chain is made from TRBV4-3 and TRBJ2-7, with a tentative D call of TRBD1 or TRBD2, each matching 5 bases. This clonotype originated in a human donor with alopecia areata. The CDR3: CASSGTTVSYEQYF. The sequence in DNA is TGCGCCAGCAGCGGGACCACCGTCTCCTACGAGCAGTACTTC.